Below, one TCR beta chain is given with its context. Antigen specificity is unknown. These data are taken from a study of T-cell reconstitution after alpha-beta-depleted transplantation in children. Overall study findings and caveats: One year after transplant, T-cell counts and diversity came mostly from newly produced T cells. After transplant, at about two months, alpha-beta T cells were reportedly derived from several hundred expanded graft clones.

Preparation of the TCRbeta library was carried out with unique molecular identifiers. TCRdb re-called the PCR reads with MiXCR, one entry per CDR3 protein. The sample holds 440,000 or so distinct CDR3 sequences, roughly 44% seen once. Looked up from germline, CDR1 is MGHRA and CDR2 is YSYEKL. J gave up 5 bases and V 4 bases, and 3 bases lay outside the gene matches. This CDR3 region has 14 residues. Sample: PBMCs, taken before TCRalphabeta/CD19-depleted stem cell transplant. The V gene is TRBV4-1, the J gene TRBJ2-5; the match to TRBD2 covers 11 bases. This TCR derives from a girl aged 2 to 9 with aplastic anemia, due to receive a stem cell transplant. The CDR3 DNA reads as TGCGCCAGCAGCCCACTAGCGGGAGCGGAGACCCAGTACTTC. Its protein is CASSPLAGAETQYF.